The source of this TCR beta chain is a study of PD-1 blockade in mismatch repair-deficient tumors. Study-wide context: All were previously treated, progressing patients with around 12 mismatch repair-deficient cancer types.

Concerning this clone: The antigen is undetermined.

Produced via immunoSEQ multiplex PCR; TCRdb's table is partial and in-frame only. The data show approximately 40,000 clones, with roughly 77% seen just once and roughly 23% held by the top ten. Regarding the study as a whole: Tumor-resident clones, often absent from pretreatment blood, expanded after pembrolizumab and then contracted.

Trimming cost V 4 bases and J 4 bases; bases outside gene matches: 4. CDR3 length: 13 residues. Germline V gives CDR1 GTSNPN, CDR2 SVGIG (reference sequence). PCR or immunohistochemistry showed mismatch repair deficiency in every enrolled patient. TCRs were sequenced from a few patients responding to pembrolizumab. This chain joins TRBV30 and TRBJ2-3; 8 bases are shared with TRBD1. This TCR came from an adult with mismatch repair-deficient cancer. Sequences were derived from peripheral blood, sampled 4 weeks after starting pembrolizumab. CDR3 region: CAWNQGAADTQYF. CDR3 DNA: TGTGCCTGGAATCAGGGGGCGGCAGATACGCAGTATTTT.